This TCR beta chain is from a study of cytomegalovirus exposure and HLA in healthy donors. The data were produced by immunoSEQ multiplex PCR, yet TCRdb's version contains in-frame clones alone and is incomplete. The profile covers 200,000 to 250,000 clones, with 87% appearing a single time and less than 3% taken by the ten largest. Germline trimming cut 4 bases from V and 5 bases from J; bases unmatched to any gene: 12. This CDR3 has 16 residues. The germline V gene has CDR1 SGHRS and CDR2 YFSETQ. The sample consisted of PBMCs. This sequence originates from a man aged 18-30 years in good health and CMV-seronegative. This chain links TRBV5-1 with TRBJ2-7; 10 bases match TRBD2. CDR3 sequence reads: CASSAKTGTSANEQYF. Written as DNA, the CDR3 is TGCGCCAGCAGCGCGAAAACCGGGACTAGCGCTAACGAGCAGTACTTC. Full variable domain (remainder filled in from reference TRBV5-1 and TRBJ2-7): KAGVTQTPRYLIKTRGQQVTLSCSPISGHRSVSWYQQTPGQGLQFLFEYFSETQRNKGNFPGRFSGRQFSNSRSEMNVSTLELGDSALYLCASSAKTGTSANEQYFGPGTRLTVT.